The clone carrying this TCR beta chain was picked up many times. The antigen is not known. TCRdb reprocessed the RT-PCR reads via MiXCR and lists one record per CDR3 protein. The sample carries about 520,000 distinct CDR3 sequences, approximately 7.7% recorded once. This entry comes from a study of response to subunit inactivated influenza vaccine. After removal of 0 bases from V and 5 bases from J, the junction contained 1 base not matched to a gene. The CDR3 totals 15 residues. Germline assignment: CDR1 SGDLS and CDR2 YYNGEE. Study conclusions and caveats: That few new T cells are recruited by each seasonal influenza vaccination was the authors' suggestion.

The source was PBMCs from blood, collected less than 30 months after vaccination. The rearrangement uses TRBV9 and TRBJ2-1, with TRBD2 matching over 11 bases. The sequence came from a man aged 50 to 75 who received an inactivated influenza vaccine. This CDR3 reads CASSVGLAGHNEQFF. Written as DNA, the CDR3 is TGTGCCAGCAGCGTAGGACTAGCGGGGCACAATGAGCAGTTCTTC.